This entry lists 24 T cell receptor beta chains sequenced from one sample in a study of T cells after yellow fever vaccination (dated by TCRdb to about 2019). The treatment or condition label for this specimen denotes: live attenuated yellow fever vaccine strain. Receptor libraries were prepared by 5' RACE. The sequencer was an Illumina HiSeq 2500. TCRdb redid the processing of the public reads, applying fastp at Q25 and MiXCR, and retained in-frame beta chains. Identical CDR3 proteins give one entry, which carries the most common genes and DNA. The sample table holds 320,000 or so distinct CDR3 sequences, of which approximately 8% were seen once. The ten top clones hold roughly 15% of the sample. The specimen comprised PBMCs, sampled 35 to 50 days after the first yellow fever vaccination. The source of these receptors is a man between 18 and 35 years old who received the YFV17D yellow fever vaccine.

The rearrangement joins TRBV4-2 to TRBJ1-1; tentatively, D is TRBD1 (5 bases). Germline CDR1 reads LGHNA; CDR2 reads YNFKEQ. The CDR3 extends over 14 amino acids. Trimming pared 0 bases from V and 5 bases from J, leaving 10 bases between. The CDR3: CASSQEGRGTEAFF. In DNA, the CDR3 is TGTGCCAGCAGCCAAGAGGGCCGGGGGACTGAAGCTTTCTTT.

The V and J genes are TRBV6-6 and TRBJ2-7, with no clear D. Germline V gene sequence: CDR1 MNHNY, CDR2 SVGAGI (reference sequence). Trimming stripped 2 bases from V and 2 bases from J, with 7 bases between. This CDR3 has 13 residues. CDR3 region: CASSYLHAYEQYV. CDR3 nucleotide sequence: TGTGCCAGCAGTTACCTCCACGCCTACGAGCAGTACGTC.

Notes on this clonotype: One end of the junction does not line up with germline, which may come from a read error. The CDR3 reads CASSFEGLF. The DNA for the CDR3 is TGTGCCAGCAGCTTCGAGGGTCTCTTC. This sequence joins TRBV7-2 and TRBJ1-2; the D is unclear. This CDR3 has 9 amino acids. CDR1 and CDR2 (germline): SGHTA, FQGNSA.

This clonotype was seen a handful of times. This sequence joins TRBV19 and TRBJ2-2; D unclear. Between the trimmed V and J ends, which lost 4 bases and 5 bases, there was a span of 11 bases. The length of the CDR3 is 14 residues. The germline gives CDR1 LNHDA, CDR2 SQIVND (reference sequence). The CDR3 DNA reads TGTGCCAGTAGTACCCGGACCGGGACCGGGGAGCTGTTTTTT. Amino acid sequence: CASSTRTGTGELFF.

This clonotype was seen only a few times. A read error may produce the germline difference seen at one junction end. The chain employs TRBV4-1 and TRBJ1-6, with D unclear. Germline CDR1 and CDR2: MGHRA and YSYEKL. The CDR3 spans 14 residues. The CDR3 here is CASSPRSVDSPPHF. CDR3 in DNA: TGCGCCAGCAGCCCAAGATCAGTGGATTCACCCCCCCACTTT.

This clonotype occurred a few times. The V and J genes are TRBV11-2 and TRBJ2-7; D may be TRBD1 or TRBD2 (5 bases each). With 2 bases removed from V and 4 bases from J, the gap between germline ends came to 12 bases. The CDR3 runs 14 residues. Germline lookup yields CDR1 SGHAT and CDR2 FQNNGV. CDR3 nucleotides: TGTGCCAGCAGCTTACCGGGACGGTCTTACGAGCAGTACTTC. This gives the protein CASSLPGRSYEQYF.

This clonotype has more than one count but fewer than ten. The V gene is TRBV20-1, the J gene TRBJ1-4; a weak D match, TRBD1 (6 bases). The germline V gene encodes CDR1 DFQATT and CDR2 SNEGSKA (reference sequence). Trimming removed 7 bases from V and 0 bases from J, with 18 bases in between. The CDR3 length is 16 residues. Here the CDR3 DNA reads TGCAGTGTTATGTCTTGGACAGACGCAACTAATGAAAAACTGTTTTTT. Protein product: CSVMSWTDATNEKLFF.

The V call is TRBV7-8, the J call TRBJ2-7, with a weak D call TRBD1 (5 bases). The ends were cut back, 5 bases at V and 3 bases at J, with 11 bases in the middle. The CDR3 runs 13 residues. Looked up from germline, CDR1 is SGHVS and CDR2 is FQNEAQ. CDR3 protein: CASSPRDYYEQYV. The CDR3 bases are TGTGCCAGCAGCCCCAGGGATTACTACGAGCAGTACGTC.

This clonotype occurred a few times. This sequence joins TRBV6-5 and TRBJ1-5; 7 bases agree with TRBD1. In germline, CDR1 is MNHEY, CDR2 SVGAGI. The V gene end was trimmed by 9 bases and the J gene end by 0 bases; junction bases not matched to a gene: 8. The CDR3 consists of 15 residues. The CDR3 protein is CARKGTDNSNQPQHF. The CDR3 DNA reads TGTGCCAGAAAGGGGACAGATAATAGCAATCAGCCCCAGCATTTT.

The genes are TRBV5-1 and TRBJ2-3; D is undetermined. This CDR3 is 15 amino acids long. Per germline, CDR1 SGHRS and CDR2 YFSETQ. V lost 0 bases, J lost 6 bases, and 14 bases lay in between. The CDR3 sequence: CASSLEPGNRDTQYF. CDR3 DNA sequence: TGCGCCAGCAGCTTGGAGCCGGGCAATCGGGATACGCAGTATTTT.

This clonotype occurred a few times. The chain couples TRBV10-3 to TRBJ2-3; possibly TRBD2 for D (6 bases). V was trimmed by 4 bases and J by 1 base, leaving 15 bases between them. The CDR3 runs 16 residues. CDR1 and CDR2 (germline): ENHRY, SYGVKD. The CDR3 DNA is TGTGCCATCAGTGCCTCGACACCGGGGGGCACAGATACGCAGTATTTT. Translated, it gives CAISASTPGGTDTQYF.

This clonotype was seen many times. V and J are TRBV7-2 and TRBJ2-3; 8 nucleotides match TRBD2. The CDR3 totals 15 residues. J gave up 5 bases and V 5 bases, and 9 bases lay outside the gene matches. CDR1 SGHTA and CDR2 FQGNSA come from the germline V gene. CDR3 bases: TGTGCCAGCAGCCTACGGGGGGGCCGTGGAGATACGCAGTATTTT. It yields the protein CASSLRGGRGDTQYF.

The chain has TRBV2 and TRBJ1-5, with TRBD1 as a possible D gene (5 bases). V was cut by 4 bases and J by 6 bases, with 10 bases left in between. Per germline, CDR1 SNHLY and CDR2 FYNNEI. The CDR3 sequence is 13 residues long. CDR3: CASSAGPSQPQHF. The DNA of the CDR3 is TGTGCCAGCAGTGCGGGACCAAGTCAGCCCCAGCATTTT. Variable domain in full (rest from reference TRBV2 and TRBJ1-5): EPEVTQTPSHQVTQMGQEVILRCVPISNHLYFYWYRQILGQKVEFLVSFYNNEISEKSEIFDDQFSVERPDGSNFTLKIRSTKLEDSAMYFCASSAGPSQPQHFGDGTRLSIL.

This clonotype came up many times. The rearrangement joins TRBV6-5 to TRBJ2-7; D is uncertain. Germline CDR1 and CDR2: MNHEY and SVGAGI. The length of the CDR3 is 14 residues. Between the trimmed V and J ends, which lost 4 bases and 1 base, there was a span of 11 bases. DNA for the CDR3: TGTGCCAGCAGTTTTTACGACTTGTCCTACGAGCAGTACTTC. Its protein product is CASSFYDLSYEQYF.

The chain has TRBV13 and TRBJ1-3; a possible D gene is TRBD1 (5 bases). The CDR3 has 15 amino acids. Trimming shortened V by 7 bases and J by 4 bases, and 17 bases separated the two germline ends. CDR1 is PRHDT and CDR2 is FYEKMQ in the germline V gene (reference sequence). DNA for the CDR3: TGTGCCAGCACCCCTCAAGTGGCAGGGGGAAACACCATATATTTT. Protein sequence: CASTPQVAGGNTIYF.

This clonotype has only a few counts. This chain joins TRBV5-1 and TRBJ2-1, with D uncertain. Germline assignment: CDR1 SGHRS and CDR2 YFSETQ. V was cut by 0 bases and J by 0 bases, with 7 bases left in between. CDR3 length: 15 residues. The CDR3 DNA reads TGCGCCAGCAGCTTGGCCTCACGCTCCTACAATGAGCAGTTCTTC. Encoded protein: CASSLASRSYNEQFF.

This clonotype was recorded a few times. The V and J genes are TRBV14 and TRBJ1-2; D gene unclear. This CDR3 has 13 amino acids. Germline loops: CDR1 SGHDN, CDR2 FVKESK. V was pared by 4 bases and J by 1 base, with 7 bases between. CDR3 in DNA: TGTGCCAGCAGCCCGCATGTTAACTATGGCTACACCTTC. Protein product: CASSPHVNYGYTF.

This clonotype was seen a handful of times. The gene calls are TRBV7-9 and TRBJ1-1; 7 bases are a match to TRBD1. Losses at the gene ends were 5 bases for V and 0 bases for J; bases not matched to a gene: 12. CDR1 SEHNR and CDR2 FQNEAQ come from the germline V gene (reference sequence). This CDR3 is built from 17 residues. The CDR3: CASSPRQGSFMNTEAFF. In DNA form, the CDR3 reads TGTGCCAGCAGCCCCCGACAGGGCTCCTTCATGAACACTGAAGCTTTCTTT. Full variable domain (remainder filled in from reference TRBV7-9 and TRBJ1-1): DTGVSQNPRHKITKRGQNVTFRCDPISEHNRLYWYRQTLGQGPEFLTYFQNEAQLEKSRLLSDRFSAERPKGSFSTLEIQRTEQGDSAMYLCASSPRQGSFMNTEAFFGQGTRLTVV.

The gene calls are TRBV5-1 and TRBJ2-5; the match to TRBD2 covers 12 bases. Unmatched junction bases numbered 4, after V lost 3 bases and J lost 1 base. This CDR3 contains 16 residues. Germline loops: CDR1 SGHRS, CDR2 YFSETQ. The CDR3 DNA is TGCGCCAGCAGCTCCCCTAGCGGGGGGGCCCAAGAGACCCAGTACTTC. It yields the protein CASSSPSGGAQETQYF.

This chain joins TRBV7-9 and TRBJ1-6; possible D gene TRBD1, 5 bases. V lost 5 bases to trimming and J lost 8 bases, with 16 bases between them. Germline V lookup: CDR1 SEHNR, CDR2 FQNEAQ (reference sequence). The CDR3 has 15 amino acids. CDR3 in DNA: TGTGCCAGCAGCGCCCGGGACGGAGCCTATTCACCCCTCCACTTT. Protein: CASSARDGAYSPLHF.

This chain joins TRBV27 and TRBJ1-1; possible D gene TRBD1, 5 bases. The CDR3 length is 16 residues. CDR1 and CDR2 from the germline V gene are MNHEY and SMNVEV (reference sequence). The ends were cut back, 6 bases at V and 1 base at J, with 18 bases in the middle. The CDR3, as DNA: TGTGCCAGCAGCTCCTTGGGACTTACGGGGAACACTGAAGCTTTCTTT. Its protein product is CASSSLGLTGNTEAFF.

This rearrangement joins TRBV11-2 to TRBJ2-7; D gene uncertain. V was trimmed by 3 bases and J by 0 bases, leaving 24 bases between them. The CDR3 extends over 19 amino acids. The germline CDR1 and CDR2 sequences are SGHAT and FQNNGV. The CDR3, as DNA: TGTGCCAGCAGCTTCTCTGGCCCGGCTTTTGCGGCCAGCTCCTACGAGCAGTACGTC. Protein: CASSFSGPAFAASSYEQYV.

The chain is built from TRBV20-1 and TRBJ2-5, with 7 bases aligning to TRBD2. Trimming removed 3 bases from V and 2 bases from J; junction bases left unmatched: 12. The V gene's germline CDR1 is DFQATT and CDR2 SNEGSKA (reference sequence). The CDR3 spans 16 residues. CDR3 loop: CSASLALASTQETQYF. In DNA form, the CDR3 reads TGCAGTGCTAGTTTGGCACTAGCGAGTACACAAGAGACCCAGTACTTC.

This clonotype was counted a few times. The chain links TRBV7-9 to TRBJ2-1; D is perhaps TRBD2 (5 bases). CDR3 length equals 14 residues. In germline, CDR1 is SEHNR, CDR2 FQNEAQ (reference sequence). V lost 4 bases and J 8 bases, leaving 15 bases between the germline ends. CDR3 region: CASSSATMRDEQFF. The CDR3 bases are TGTGCCAGCAGCTCTGCCACCATGAGGGATGAGCAGTTCTTC. Using reference TRBV7-9 and TRBJ2-1 for the parts outside the CDR3, the full variable domain is DTGVSQNPRHKITKRGQNVTFRCDPISEHNRLYWYRQTLGQGPEFLTYFQNEAQLEKSRLLSDRFSAERPKGSFSTLEIQRTEQGDSAMYLCASSSATMRDEQFFGPGTRLTVL.